The 24 T cell receptor beta chains presented below share a single source sample, sequenced in a study of T-cell reconstitution after alpha-beta-depleted transplantation in children. Unique molecular identifiers were used in preparing the TCRbeta library. TCRdb called the PCR reads again in MiXCR, with one record for every CDR3 protein. The table lists 260,000 or so distinct CDR3 sequences, about 11% of them singletons. Here the sequenced sample was PBMCs from the stem cell graft donor, taken from the stem cell graft. These receptors were obtained from a human donor who donated a stem cell graft to a child with acute lymphoblastic leukemia.

The chain carries TRBV5-1 and TRBJ2-7; 7 bases line up with TRBD1. The germline V gene encodes CDR1 SGHRS and CDR2 YFSETQ. CDR3 size: 16 residues. J was trimmed by 7 bases and V by 7 bases; bases with no gene match: 20. The CDR3 DNA reads TGCGCCAGCCAGCCGACGATTCTAGGGGGCCCAGGAGAGCAGTACTTC. Residues: CASQPTILGGPGEQYF.

This clonotype was recorded a few times. The J gene is TRBJ2-2, the V gene TRBV24-1; possibly TRBD2 for D (6 bases). Trimming pared 9 bases from V and 3 bases from J, leaving 13 bases between. This CDR3 has 14 residues. Germline loops: CDR1 KGHDR, CDR2 SFDVKD. The CDR3 DNA reads TGTGCCACCTCTAGACCGGGGGACACCGGGGAGCTGTTTTTT. Its protein is CATSRPGDTGELFF.

This clonotype has ten or more counts. V usage is TRBV3-1 and J usage is TRBJ2-1; either TRBD1 or TRBD2 may supply D (6 bases each). The CDR3 is made up of 12 amino acids. Germline assignment: CDR1 LGHDT and CDR2 YNNKEL (reference sequence). The V gene lost 4 bases and the J gene lost 15 bases, with 16 bases spanning the gap. CDR3 amino acids: CASSPEGGQRFF. The CDR3 nucleotides read TGTGCCAGCAGCCCTGAGGGGGGTCAAAGGTTCTTC.

This clonotype has only a few counts. V and J are TRBV3-1 and TRBJ1-1; D gene unclear. Germline assignment: CDR1 LGHDT and CDR2 YNNKEL (reference sequence). This CDR3 region has 15 residues. Trimming removed 0 bases from V and 4 bases from J, with 12 bases in between. CDR3 sequence: CASSQDSRRLTEAFF. CDR3 DNA sequence: TGTGCCAGCAGCCAAGATTCCAGAAGGCTCACTGAAGCTTTCTTT.

This clonotype was seen many times. This chain connects TRBV7-2 to TRBJ2-1; 9 bases line up with TRBD1. The length of the CDR3 is 16 residues. In germline, CDR1 is SGHTA, CDR2 FQGNSA. With 1 base clipped from V and 7 bases from J, the junction kept 8 bases outside the gene matches. The CDR3: CASSLDGQGLKNEQFF. The CDR3, as DNA: TGTGCCAGCAGCTTAGACGGACAGGGGCTGAAGAATGAGCAGTTCTTC.

A note on this clonotype: The conserved phenylalanine or tryptophan is not found at the CDR3 terminus, so this likely reflects a read error. The V call is TRBV3-1, the J call TRBJ1-1; no reliable D call. With 3 bases removed from V and 5 bases from J, the gap between germline ends came to 10 bases. The CDR3 totals 13 residues. CDR1 and CDR2 (germline): LGHDT, YNNKEL (reference sequence). The CDR3 spells CASSQIEATEAFS. In nucleotides, the CDR3 is TGTGCCAGCAGCCAGATAGAGGCAACTGAAGCTTTCTCT.

This clonotype appeared many times. This chain uses TRBV15 with TRBJ1-5; tentative D call: TRBD1 (5 bases). The CDR3 runs to 14 residues. CDR1 LNHNV and CDR2 YYDKDF come from the germline V gene (reference sequence). Trimming pared 0 bases from V and 5 bases from J, leaving 8 bases between. The CDR3 DNA reads as TGTGCCACCAGCAGAGAGTGGGGGGATCAGCCCCAGCATTTT. Translating gives CATSREWGDQPQHF.

This clonotype was counted many times. The gene calls are TRBV5-6 and TRBJ2-7, with D perhaps TRBD1 or TRBD2 (5 bases each). Trimming left V 2 bases short and J 2 bases short, with 17 bases between. CDR1 is SGHDT and CDR2 is YYEEEE in the germline V gene. The CDR3 is made up of 16 amino acids. CDR3 in DNA: TGTGCCAGCAGCTTCCTTACGGGACGGGGAGCCTACGAGCAGTACTTC. It is translated as CASSFLTGRGAYEQYF.

As for this clonotype: A much bigger clone sits one base away, suggesting this may be a read error. This sequence joins TRBV18 and TRBJ1-2, with TRBD1 as a possible D gene (6 bases). Trimming removed 3 bases from V and 12 bases from J, with 14 bases in between. CDR1 is KGHSH and CDR2 is LQKENI in the germline V gene. The length of the CDR3 is 12 residues. The CDR3 protein is CASSPGLGGDTF. In DNA form, the CDR3 reads TGTGCCAGCTCACCTGGCCTCGGGGGCGACACCTTC.

The chain uses TRBV6-2 or TRBV6-3 and TRBJ2-7; TRBD1 matches at 9 bases. Germline CDR1 and CDR2: MNHEY and SVGEGT. The CDR3 contains 16 residues. The J segment lost 0 bases and the V segment lost 2 bases, leaving 5 bases of the junction unmatched. The CDR3 reads CASSYPTGGSSYEQYF. CDR3 DNA: TGTGCCAGCAGTTACCCAACAGGGGGCAGCTCCTACGAGCAGTACTTC.

This clonotype was observed many times. This chain uses TRBV30 with TRBJ1-1, with D tentatively TRBD1 (5 bases). Looked up from germline, CDR1 is GTSNPN and CDR2 is SVGIG (reference sequence). This CDR3 is built from 12 residues. The V end lost 3 bases, the J end lost 4 bases, and 9 bases lay between the germline ends. Written as DNA, the CDR3 is TGTGCCTGGAGAGGGGTGGGCACTGAAGCTTTCTTT. Translating it yields CAWRGVGTEAFF.

In its sample, this clonotype was seen many times. The chain recombines TRBV20-1 with TRBJ2-7; the D gene is possibly TRBD2 (6 bases). The V gene's germline CDR1 is DFQATT and CDR2 SNEGSKA (reference sequence). V was clipped by 0 bases and J by 4 bases, with 13 bases between them. This CDR3 is 14 amino acids long. CDR3 sequence: CSARDPAGLYEQYF. CDR3 DNA: TGCAGTGCTAGAGATCCGGCGGGATTATACGAGCAGTACTTC.

This clonotype was detected many times. The J gene is TRBJ2-1, the V gene TRBV20-1; D is ambiguous. This CDR3 has 12 residues. V lost 5 bases to trimming and J lost 5 bases, with 10 bases between them. Germline CDR1 is DFQATT and CDR2 is SNEGSKA (reference sequence). The CDR3 spells CSALRWDNEQFF. Written as DNA, the CDR3 is TGCAGTGCTTTGAGATGGGACAATGAGCAGTTCTTC.

The V call is TRBV19, the J call TRBJ1-5; D gene ambiguous. Germline V gives CDR1 LNHDA, CDR2 SQIVND (reference sequence). Between the trimmed V and J ends, which lost 3 bases and 0 bases, there was a span of 9 bases. The CDR3 length is 15 residues. CDR3: CASSMTAYSNQPQHF. Written as DNA, the CDR3 is TGTGCCAGTAGTATGACGGCCTATAGCAATCAGCCCCAGCATTTT.

In this sample, this clonotype turned up many times. The chain couples TRBV7-9 to TRBJ1-2; D is perhaps TRBD1 (5 bases). Germline-derived CDR1 and CDR2 are SEHNR and FQNEAQ (reference sequence). This CDR3 contains 12 residues. V dropped 10 bases and J dropped 0 bases, with 9 bases sitting between them. CDR3 protein: CAIRQSNYGYTF. CDR3 sequence (DNA): TGTGCCATTCGACAGTCTAACTATGGCTACACCTTC.

This clonotype has a count of ten or more. The chain recombines TRBV4-2 with TRBJ2-3; 7 bases agree with TRBD1. Looked up from germline, CDR1 is LGHNA and CDR2 is YNFKEQ. Unmatched junction bases numbered 7, after V lost 3 bases and J lost 1 base. There are 16 residues in the CDR3. As DNA, the CDR3 is TGTGCCAGCAGCCATACACAGGGGTCCGGCACAGATACGCAGTATTTT. Protein product: CASSHTQGSGTDTQYF.

This clonotype was counted ten times or more. This rearrangement joins TRBV5-1 to TRBJ2-7, with D perhaps matching TRBD1 (6 bases). V lost 0 bases and J lost 3, with 10 bases in between. Looked up from germline, CDR1 is SGHRS and CDR2 is YFSETQ. This CDR3 has 14 residues. The CDR3 loop is CASSLDTGRYEQYF. The CDR3 DNA is TGCGCCAGCAGCTTGGACACAGGGCGCTACGAGCAGTACTTC.

The table lists this clonotype with many counts. This chain connects TRBV20-1 to TRBJ2-7; TRBD2 aligns across 13 bases. The length of the CDR3 is 14 residues. Germline loops: CDR1 DFQATT, CDR2 SNEGSKA (reference sequence). The V segment lost 1 base and the J segment 4 bases; nucleotides outside the gene matches: 1. The CDR3 sequence is CSARGGLAGYEQYF. The DNA of the CDR3 is TGCAGTGCTAGAGGGGGACTAGCGGGATACGAGCAGTACTTC.

Many counts were recorded for this clonotype. The J gene is TRBJ1-2, the V gene TRBV20-1; D remains ambiguous. CDR1 DFQATT and CDR2 SNEGSKA come from the germline V gene (reference sequence). The CDR3 spans 12 residues. The germline V and J ends were trimmed by 7 bases and 4 bases, with 13 bases remaining between them. The CDR3 DNA reads as TGCAGTGTTCCCTCGGGAGGCTATGGCTACACCTTC. It encodes CSVPSGGYGYTF.

A note on this clonotype: A read error may explain this, as a much larger clone is one base away. This CDR3 fails to terminate in the conserved phenylalanine or tryptophan, so it likely reflects a read error. The chain carries TRBV4-3 and TRBJ2-1; 12 bases map to TRBD2. This CDR3 contains 15 residues. The germline gives CDR1 LGHNA, CDR2 YSLEER. V gave up 4 bases and J gave up 5 bases; unmatched junction bases: 3. CDR3 bases: TGCGCCAGCAGCCGAAGACTAGCGGGGGACAATGAGCAGTTCTAC. This translates into CASSRRLAGDNEQFY.

With respect to this clonotype: A read error may be the cause here, since a much bigger clone is one base away. The V call is TRBV20-1, the J call TRBJ2-7; D is ambiguous. V was cut by 5 bases and J by 4 bases, with 12 bases left in between. The CDR3 totals 12 residues. Germline V gene sequence: CDR1 DFQATT, CDR2 SNEGSKA (reference sequence). CDR3 region: CSAREIKYEQYF. CDR3 sequence (DNA): TGCAGTGCTCGCGAGATAAAGTACGAGCAGTACTTC.

CDR3 region: CASTFSVEYNQPQHF. The CDR3 DNA reads as TGTGCCAGCACCTTCTCTGTGGAGTACAATCAGCCCCAGCATTTT. This chain joins TRBV28 and TRBJ1-5; D gene unclear. V was clipped by 7 bases and J by 3 bases, with 16 bases between them. The CDR3 has 15 amino acids. Looked up from germline, CDR1 is MDHEN and CDR2 is SYDVKM.

The chain has TRBV10-2 and TRBJ2-3; unclear D gene. CDR1 WSHSY and CDR2 SAAADI come from the germline V gene. The CDR3 is 11 amino acids. V was shortened by 5 bases and J by 3 bases, with 3 bases between the two germline ends. The CDR3 loop is CASSITDTQYF. As DNA, the CDR3 is TGCGCCAGCAGTATAACAGATACGCAGTATTTT.

This clonotype was recorded at least ten times. J is TRBJ2-1 and V is TRBV20-1; 10 bases line up with TRBD2. The CDR3 is made up of 16 amino acids. Germline V gene sequence: CDR1 DFQATT, CDR2 SNEGSKA (reference sequence). J gave up 5 bases and V 0 bases, and 7 bases lay outside the gene matches. The CDR3 DNA reads TGCAGTGCTAGAGATAGGCCTAGCGGGAGAGACAATGAGCAGTTCTTC. Translation gives CSARDRPSGRDNEQFF.